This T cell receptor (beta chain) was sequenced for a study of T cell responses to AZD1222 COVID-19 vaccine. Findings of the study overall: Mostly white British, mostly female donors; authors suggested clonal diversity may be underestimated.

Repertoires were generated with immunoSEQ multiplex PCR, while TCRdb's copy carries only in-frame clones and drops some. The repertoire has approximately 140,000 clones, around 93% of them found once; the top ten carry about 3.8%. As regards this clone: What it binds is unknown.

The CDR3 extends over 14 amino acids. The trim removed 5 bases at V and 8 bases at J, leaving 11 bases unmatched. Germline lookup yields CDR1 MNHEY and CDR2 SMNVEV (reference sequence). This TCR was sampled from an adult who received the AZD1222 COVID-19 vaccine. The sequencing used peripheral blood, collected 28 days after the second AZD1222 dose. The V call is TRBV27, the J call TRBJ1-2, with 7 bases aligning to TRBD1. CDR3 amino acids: CASSIRTGESGYTF. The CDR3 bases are TGTGCCAGCAGTATCAGAACAGGGGAGAGCGGCTACACCTTC.